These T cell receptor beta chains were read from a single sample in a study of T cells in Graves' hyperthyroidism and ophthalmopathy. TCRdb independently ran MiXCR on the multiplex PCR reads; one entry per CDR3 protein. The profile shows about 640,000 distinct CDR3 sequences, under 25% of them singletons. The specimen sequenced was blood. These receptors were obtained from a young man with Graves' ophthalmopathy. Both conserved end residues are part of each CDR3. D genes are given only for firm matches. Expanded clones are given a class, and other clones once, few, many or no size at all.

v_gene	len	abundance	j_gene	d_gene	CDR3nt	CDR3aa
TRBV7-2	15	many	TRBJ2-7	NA	TGTGCCAGCAGCTTACAAGGGACCTCCTCCTACGAGCAGTACTTC	CASSLQGTSSYEQYF
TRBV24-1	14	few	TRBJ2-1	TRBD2	TGTGCTCTCCGGCGACTAGCGAGGGACAATGAGCAGTTCTTC	CALRRLARDNEQFF
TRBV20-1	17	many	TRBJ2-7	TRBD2	TGCAGTGCTAGAGATCGAACTAGCGGGAGGAAAACGGGAGAGCAGTACTTC	CSARDRTSGRKTGEQYF
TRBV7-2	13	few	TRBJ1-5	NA	TGTGCCAGCAGCCCTTGGGGGAATCAGCCCCAGCATTTT	CASSPWGNQPQHF
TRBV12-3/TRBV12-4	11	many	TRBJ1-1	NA	TGTGCCAGCAGTTTCCCGGATGAAGCTTTCTTT	CASSFPDEAFF
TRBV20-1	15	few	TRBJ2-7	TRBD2	TGCAGTGCTCCCTGGCCCGGCGGGAGGGCCTACGAGCAGTACTTC	CSAPWPGGRAYEQYF
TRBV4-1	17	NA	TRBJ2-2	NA	TGCGCCAGCACCTCGAGATGGGGGGACGCGAACACCGGGGAGCTGTTTTTT	CASTSRWGDANTGELFF
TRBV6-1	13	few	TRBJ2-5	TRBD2	TGTGCCAGCAGACCTCCGGGGGGAGAGACCCAGTACTTC	CASRPPGGETQYF
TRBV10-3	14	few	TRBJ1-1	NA	TGTGCCATCAGTGACTCCCAAGTGCCCACTGAAGCTTTCTTT	CAISDSQVPTEAFF
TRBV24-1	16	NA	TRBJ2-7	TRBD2	TGTGCCACCAGCTTCCCGGGACTAGCGGGAGTCAATGAGCAGTACTTC	CATSFPGLAGVNEQYF
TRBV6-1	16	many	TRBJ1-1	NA	TGTGCCAGCAGTCCTCCGGTGGGGCCGATGAACACTGAAGCTTTCTTT	CASSPPVGPMNTEAFF
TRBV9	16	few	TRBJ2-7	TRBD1	TGTGCCAGCAGCGTAGGGGACGCAGGGGGCATCTACGAGCAGTACTTC	CASSVGDAGGIYEQYF
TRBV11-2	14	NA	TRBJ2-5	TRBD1	TGTGCCAGCAGCTTAACAGGGGATGGAGAGGCCCAGTACTTC	CASSLTGDGEAQYF
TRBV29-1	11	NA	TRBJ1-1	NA	TGCAGCGGACAGGAGGGGACTGAAGCTTTCTTT	CSGQEGTEAFF
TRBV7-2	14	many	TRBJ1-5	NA	TGTGCCAGCAGCTTGGCCAGGGGTGGTCAGCCCCAGCATTTT	CASSLARGGQPQHF
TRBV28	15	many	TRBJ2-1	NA	TGTGCCAGCAGTTTATATGTAATAGGGAATTATGAGCAGTTCTTC	CASSLYVIGNYEQFF
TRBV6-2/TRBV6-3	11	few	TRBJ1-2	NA	TGTGCCAGCAGTTCATTTGGCGGCTACACCTTC	CASSSFGGYTF
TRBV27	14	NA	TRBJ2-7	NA	TGTGCCAGCAGATACGACGCAGGGGTAGGGGAGCAGTACTTC	CASRYDAGVGEQYF
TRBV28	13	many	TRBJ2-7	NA	TGTGCCAGTACTCTGGCAGGGTCCTACGAGCAGTACTTC	CASTLAGSYEQYF
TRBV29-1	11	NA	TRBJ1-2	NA	TGCAGCGTCCCTATCTTTTATGGCTACACCTTC	CSVPIFYGYTF
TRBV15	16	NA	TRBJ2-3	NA	TGTGCCACCAGCGGAGCTTCGTGGGGCGACACAGATACGCAGTATTTT	CATSGASWGDTDTQYF
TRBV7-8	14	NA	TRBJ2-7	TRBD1	TGTGCCAGCAGCCCAGTCACAGGGGGCTACGAGCAGTACTTC	CASSPVTGGYEQYF
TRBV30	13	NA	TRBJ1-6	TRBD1	TGTGCCTGGGACAGGGAGTACAATTCACCCCTCCACTTT	CAWDREYNSPLHF
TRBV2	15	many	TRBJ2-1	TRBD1	TGTGCCAGCAGTGAAGACAGGGGCTCCTACAATGAGCAGTTCTTC	CASSEDRGSYNEQFF
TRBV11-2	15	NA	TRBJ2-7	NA	TGTGCCAGCAGACCTGGGGAGAGTTCCCCCTACGAGCAGTACTTC	CASRPGESSPYEQYF
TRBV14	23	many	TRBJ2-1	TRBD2	TGTGCCAGCAGCCCTTTTAGACGAGGATGGACTAGCGGGAGGCCCACGCAATACAATGAGCAGTTCTTC	CASSPFRRGWTSGRPTQYNEQFF
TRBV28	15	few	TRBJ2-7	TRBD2	TGTGCCAGCACCAATCGACTAGCGGGATTCAACGAGCAGTACTTC	CASTNRLAGFNEQYF
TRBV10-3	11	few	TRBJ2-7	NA	TGTGCCATCAGTGATCTCTACGAGCAGTACTTC	CAISDLYEQYF
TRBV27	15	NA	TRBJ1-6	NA	TGTGCCAGCAGTCCTATGAGCTCCTATAATTCACCCCTCCACTTT	CASSPMSSYNSPLHF
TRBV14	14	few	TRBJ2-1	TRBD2	TGTGCCAGCAAAAGGACTAGCGGCCACAATGAGCAGTTCTTC	CASKRTSGHNEQFF
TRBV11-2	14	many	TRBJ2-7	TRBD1	TGTGCCAGCAGCAGTCGGCAGGGGGTTTACGAGCAGTACTTC	CASSSRQGVYEQYF